The following is a T cell receptor beta chain sequence with its context. Its antigen is still unknown. Expressed TCRB transcripts got sequenced, as all isolated RNA was reverse transcribed. Libraries were prepared by immunoSEQ multiplex PCR; TCRdb keeps only in-frame clonotypes and omits some of them. Of 140,000 or so clones listed, 8.5% to 12% are singletons. This specimen belongs to a study of beta chain features in type 1 diabetes. Study-wide points: Patients showed naive, central memory and Treg TCRB repertoires that appeared more similar than those of healthy donors.

The V gene's germline CDR1 is SGHTA and CDR2 FQGNSA. The CDR3 consists of 14 residues. V lost 5 bases and J lost 2; bases outside the gene matches: 1. The chain recombines TRBV7-2 with TRBJ2-2, with TRBD2 matching 8 bases. Sequenced input: naive CD4+ T cells from blood. This sequence was found in a man between 18 and 29 years old in good health. The CDR3, as DNA: TGTGCCAGCAGCGGACTAGCTAACACCGGGGAGCTGTTTTTT. Translation gives CASSGLANTGELFF.